The clone carrying this T cell receptor (beta chain) has more than one count but fewer than ten. Antigen unknown. The sample comes from a study of early T cells in non-severe SARS-CoV-2 infection. Unique molecular identifiers were attached to individual cDNA molecules. TCRdb called the 5' RACE reads again in MiXCR, with one record for every CDR3 protein. The table has over 75,000 distinct CDR3 sequences, 13% seen once. Germline loops: CDR1 MGHRA, CDR2 YSYEKL. Trimming took off 2 bases at V and 0 bases at J, with 11 bases between the two ends. There are 16 residues in the CDR3. General study findings and limits: Matching with VDJdb favored anti-spike CD8 responses (missing private and CD4 specificities).

Sequenced sample: whole blood. The source of this sequence is an adult who was a healthcare worker with PCR-confirmed SARS-CoV-2 infection or an uninfected control (not recorded which). The rearrangement uses TRBV4-1 and TRBJ1-5; no clear D. The CDR3 region is CASSQRHLPSNQPQHF. The CDR3 DNA is TGCGCCAGCAGCCAAAGACACCTCCCTAGCAATCAGCCCCAGCATTTT.